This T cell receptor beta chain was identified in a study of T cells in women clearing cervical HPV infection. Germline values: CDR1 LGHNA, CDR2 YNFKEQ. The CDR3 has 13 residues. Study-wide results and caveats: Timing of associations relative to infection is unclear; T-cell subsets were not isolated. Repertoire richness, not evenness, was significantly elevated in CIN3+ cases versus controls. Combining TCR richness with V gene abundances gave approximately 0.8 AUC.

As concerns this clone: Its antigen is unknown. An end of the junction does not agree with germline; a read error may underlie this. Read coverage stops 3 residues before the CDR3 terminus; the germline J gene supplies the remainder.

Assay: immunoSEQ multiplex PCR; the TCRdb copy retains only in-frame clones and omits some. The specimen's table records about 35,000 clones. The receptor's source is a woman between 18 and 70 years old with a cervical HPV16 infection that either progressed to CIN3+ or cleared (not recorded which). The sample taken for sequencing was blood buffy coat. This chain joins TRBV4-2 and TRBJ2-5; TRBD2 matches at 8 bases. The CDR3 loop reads CASSQAGGQTQYF. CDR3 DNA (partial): TGCGCCAGCAGCCAGGCGGGGGGTCAGACC.